One sample yielded the 28 T cell receptor beta chains listed below, sequenced in a study of shared clonotypes between healthy human individuals. Only CD45RO-negative cells positively selected for CCR7 counted as naive CD8 cells, so terminally differentiated effector memory CD45RA+ cells were excluded. Profiling relied on immunoSEQ multiplex PCR, and the TCRdb table lists in-frame clones only, not all of them. In the table there are millions of clones, about 95% of which are singletons. Material: naive CD8+ T cells sorted from blood. These TCRs come from a man aged 18 to 30 in good health.

The chain recombines TRBV28 with TRBJ1-6, with unresolved D. The CDR3 consists of 15 residues. Germline V gene lookup returns CDR1 MDHEN and CDR2 SYDVKM. Trimming pared 1 base from V and 10 bases from J, leaving 14 bases between. The DNA for the CDR3 is TGTGCCAGCAGTTTATTCGTGGGTGGAGGGTCACCCCTCCACTTT. Its protein is CASSLFVGGGSPLHF.

The chain recombines TRBV18 with TRBJ1-3; TRBD1 is a possible D gene (6 bases). The CDR3 runs 18 residues. V was trimmed by 4 bases and J by 0 bases, leaving 19 bases between them. CDR1 and CDR2 from the germline V gene are KGHSH and LQKENI. The CDR3 region is CASSRSGQVSSSGNTIYF. CDR3 nucleotide sequence: TGTGCCAGCTCACGCTCGGGACAAGTCTCCTCCTCTGGAAACACCATATATTTT.

As regards this clone: Additional DNA sequences in this sample encode the identical CDR3. V gene TRBV9 combines with J gene TRBJ1-2; tentatively, D is TRBD1 (6 bases). The CDR3 is 13 amino acids. CDR1 is SGDLS, CDR2 YYNGEE, per germline. Trimming shortened V by 0 bases and J by 8 bases, and 11 bases separated the two germline ends. The CDR3 region is CASSVVSGDGYTF. CDR3 coding DNA: TGTGCCAGCAGCGTAGTTTCAGGGGACGGCTACACCTTC.

The V and J genes are TRBV21-1 and TRBJ1-4. TRBV21-1 is a known pseudogene. This CDR3 spans 14 amino acids. CDR3 in amino acids: CARAGWAGNEKLFF. In DNA form, the CDR3 reads TGTGCCAGGGCCGGTTGGGCCGGGAATGAAAAACTGTTTTTT.

A word on this clone: Other DNA sequences in the same sample also yield this CDR3. The rearrangement joins TRBV2 to TRBJ2-3; tentative D call: TRBD2 (5 bases). Between the trimmed V and J ends, which lost 4 bases and 2 bases, there was a span of 7 bases. Per the germline V gene, CDR1 is SNHLY and CDR2 is FYNNEI. The CDR3 contains 13 residues. The CDR3 nucleotides read TGTGCCAGCAGTGCGGGAAACACAGATACGCAGTATTTT. Translation: CASSAGNTDTQYF.

The chain is built from TRBV27 and TRBJ2-7; 11 bases line up with TRBD2. Germline-derived CDR1 and CDR2 are MNHEY and SMNVEV (reference sequence). Trimming removed 2 bases from V and 2 bases from J; junction bases left unmatched: 2. CDR3 length: 15 amino acids. The CDR3 region has the DNA TGTGCCAGCAGTTTAGTAGCGGGAGGGCCCTACGAGCAGTACTTC. Translation: CASSLVAGGPYEQYF.

This clone appeared a single time. The same CDR3 arises from other DNA sequences in this sample as well. The chain is built from TRBV19 and TRBJ2-7; 7 nucleotides align to TRBD2. The CDR3 is made up of 11 amino acids. CDR1 and CDR2 from the germline V gene are LNHDA and SQIVND (reference sequence). The ends lost 6 bases at V and 7 bases at J; junction bases unmatched: 3. The CDR3 is CASRGAGEQYF. The CDR3 nucleotides are TGTGCCAGTAGGGGAGCGGGGGAGCAGTACTTC. Combining the CDR3 with reference TRBV19 and TRBJ2-7 gives the whole variable domain DGGITQSPKYLFRKEGQNVTLSCEQNLNHDAMYWYRQDPGQGLRLIYYSQIVNDFQKGDIAEGYSVSREKKESFPLTVTSAQKNPTAFYLCASRGAGEQYFGPGTRLTVT.

This chain uses TRBV7-9 with TRBJ2-1; 7 positions match TRBD2. Germline V lookup: CDR1 SEHNR, CDR2 FQNEAQ (reference sequence). J lost 8 bases, V lost 6 bases, and 16 bases had no gene match. The CDR3 is 16 amino acids. The CDR3 sequence is CASSPLAGPRYDEQFF. DNA for the CDR3: TGTGCCAGCAGTCCTTTAGCGGGCCCAAGGTATGATGAGCAGTTCTTC.

The rearrangement links TRBV29-1 to TRBJ1-2; D is unresolved. CDR1 and CDR2 (germline): SQVTM, ANQGSEA. V was clipped by 5 bases and J by 3 bases, with 16 bases between them. The CDR3 totals 14 residues. The CDR3 spells CSVTGDKRDYGYTF. CDR3 DNA: TGCAGCGTTACCGGGGATAAGAGGGACTATGGCTACACCTTC. The variable domain in full, completed from reference TRBV29-1 and TRBJ1-2, reads SAVISQKPSRDICQRGTSLTIQCQVDSQVTMMFWYRQQPGQSLTLIATANQGSEATYESGFVIDKFPISRPNLTFSTLTVSNMSPEDSSIYLCSVTGDKRDYGYTFGSGTRLTVV.

Worth noting for this clone: Other DNA sequences in the sample encode the same CDR3. The CDR3 bases are TGTGCCAGCAGCTCCCTGACAGGGGGGGACGAGCAGTACTTC. Protein sequence: CASSSLTGGDEQYF. The J gene is TRBJ2-7, the V gene TRBV28; TRBD1 matches 9 bases. This CDR3 region has 14 residues. Germline V gives CDR1 MDHEN, CDR2 SYDVKM. V shed 6 bases and J 5 bases; nucleotides not matched to a gene: 8.

The chain joins TRBV15 to TRBJ1-4, with D possibly matching TRBD1 (5 bases). With 3 bases removed from V and 7 bases from J, the gap between germline ends came to 18 bases. The CDR3 consists of 16 residues. Germline V gene sequence: CDR1 LNHNV, CDR2 YYDKDF (reference sequence). CDR3 sequence (DNA): TGTGCCACCAGCAGTGGGGGAGCCGGGCTAGCTGAAAAACTGTTTTTT. Translating it yields CATSSGGAGLAEKLFF.

The chain carries TRBV13 and TRBJ1-1; D remains ambiguous. This CDR3 region has 14 residues. Trimming took off 0 bases at V and 4 bases at J, with 9 bases between the two ends. Per germline, CDR1 PRHDT and CDR2 FYEKMQ (reference sequence). The CDR3 DNA reads as TGTGCCAGCAGCTTAGGCAGGTTGAGCACTGAAGCTTTCTTT. This sequence encodes CASSLGRLSTEAFF.

As to this clone: Other DNA sequences of this sample code for an identical CDR3. This chain connects TRBV28 to TRBJ2-1; 11 bases agree with TRBD2. V gave up 3 bases and J gave up 7 bases; unmatched junction bases: 2. Per the germline V gene, CDR1 is MDHEN and CDR2 is SYDVKM. This CDR3 region has 14 residues. CDR3 nucleotides: TGTGCCAGCAGTTTCCTAGCGGGGGGAAATGAGCAGTTCTTC. Protein sequence: CASSFLAGGNEQFF.

The DNA of the CDR3 is TGCGCCAGCAGTGACAACCCGGAGCAGGGACGACTGTTTTTT. This codes for CASSDNPEQGRLFF. The rearrangement uses TRBV10-2 and TRBJ1-4; tentative D call: TRBD1 (5 bases). With 3 bases removed from V and 13 bases from J, the gap between germline ends came to 18 bases. The germline V gene has CDR1 WSHSY and CDR2 SAAADI. This CDR3 region has 14 residues.

This chain's CDR3 is CASSQEGASGGAYEQYF. DNA for the CDR3: TGTGCCAGCAGCCAAGAGGGAGCTAGCGGGGGGGCCTACGAGCAGTACTTC. J is TRBJ2-7 and V is TRBV4-2, with 12 nucleotides matching TRBD2. The germline gives CDR1 LGHNA, CDR2 YNFKEQ. Losses at the gene ends were 0 bases for V and 2 bases for J; bases not matched to a gene: 5. The CDR3 has 17 residues.

The V and J genes are TRBV18 and TRBJ1-5; 7 bases line up with TRBD1. The CDR3 loop spans 15 amino acids. V lost 6 bases to trimming and J lost 4 bases; unmatched junction nucleotides: 9. Looked up from germline, CDR1 is KGHSH and CDR2 is LQKENI. The CDR3 bases are TGTGCCAGCTCTTTAGGACAGGCCACAAATCAGCCCCAGCATTTT. Translation gives CASSLGQATNQPQHF.

The rearrangement links TRBV28 to TRBJ2-7; D is uncertain. The germline V gene encodes CDR1 MDHEN and CDR2 SYDVKM. The CDR3 spans 15 residues. The DNA of the CDR3 is TGTGGGATTTGCCCTACTTCGGGTAGCTCCTACGAGCAGTACTTC. Its protein is CGICPTSGSSYEQYF.

V is TRBV11-2 and J is TRBJ2-3; D gene uncertain. This CDR3 is 13 amino acids long. Germline V gene lookup returns CDR1 SGHAT and CDR2 FQNNGV. Trimming shortened V by 5 bases and J by 0 bases, and 6 bases separated the two germline ends. In DNA, the CDR3 is TGTGCCAGCAGCCGCGTGAGCACAGATACGCAGTATTTT. Protein sequence: CASSRVSTDTQYF. Variable domain in full (rest from reference TRBV11-2 and TRBJ2-3): EAGVAQSPRYKIIEKRQSVAFWCNPISGHATLYWYQQILGQGPKLLIQFQNNGVVDDSQLPKDRFSAERLKGVDSTLKIQPAKLEDSAVYLCASSRVSTDTQYFGPGTRLTVL.

A word on this clone: At the DNA level, this CDR3 is encoded by other sequences in the same sample as well. The J gene is TRBJ2-1, the V gene TRBV5-4, with no clear D. The CDR3 runs 11 residues. Looked up from germline, CDR1 is SGHNT and CDR2 is YYREEE (reference sequence). V was cut by 4 bases and J by 7 bases, with 6 bases left in between. The CDR3: CASSTLNEQFF. CDR3 sequence (DNA): TGTGCCAGCAGCACACTTAATGAGCAGTTCTTC.

The chain combines TRBV13 with TRBJ2-7; 7 bases line up with TRBD2. The CDR3 covers 15 residues. In germline, CDR1 is PRHDT, CDR2 FYEKMQ (reference sequence). The J segment lost 5 bases and the V segment lost 4 bases, leaving 11 bases of the junction unmatched. DNA for the CDR3: TGTGCCAGCAGCTCCGGCACGGGGCGGGGGAACGAGCAGTACTTC. This codes for CASSSGTGRGNEQYF.

With respect to this clone: Other DNA sequences of this sample code for an identical CDR3. The chain employs TRBV4-3 and TRBJ2-7, with TRBD1 identical over 8 bases. Per germline, CDR1 LGHNA and CDR2 YSLEER. Trimming at V came to 1 base and at J to 5 bases, leaving 1 base not matched to a gene. The CDR3 loop spans 13 amino acids. CDR3 residues: CASSQGTGNEQYF. DNA for the CDR3: TGCGCCAGCAGCCAAGGGACAGGGAACGAGCAGTACTTC.

The chain has TRBV7-9 and TRBJ2-3; TRBD2 matches at 9 bases. The CDR3 covers 16 residues. Per germline, CDR1 SEHNR and CDR2 FQNEAQ (reference sequence). V lost 5 bases and J lost 4; bases outside the gene matches: 10. CDR3 in DNA: TGTGCCAGCAGCCCCCGTGGTAGCGGGAGTGCAGATACGCAGTATTTT. Its translation: CASSPRGSGSADTQYF.

This clone was counted once. The chain links TRBV27 to TRBJ1-2; no clear D. CDR3 size: 11 residues. Germline CDR1 and CDR2: MNHEY and SMNVEV (reference sequence). V lost 7 bases and J lost 6, with 9 bases in between. For the CDR3, the DNA is TGTGCCAGCAAGGGTATAGATGGCTACACCTTC. This gives the protein CASKGIDGYTF.

This chain connects TRBV7-9 to TRBJ2-7; D remains unclear. The CDR3 is 17 amino acids. Germline assignment: CDR1 SEHNR and CDR2 FQNEAQ (reference sequence). V dropped 1 base and J dropped 4 bases, with 20 bases sitting between them. The CDR3, as DNA: TGTGCCAGCAGCTTAGTTCCCATTGGAGATATCACGTACGAGCAGTACTTC. Translation gives CASSLVPIGDITYEQYF.

V gene TRBV4-1 combines with J gene TRBJ2-2; D is perhaps TRBD1 (6 bases). Trimming left V 2 bases short and J 1 base short, with 11 bases between. The CDR3 has 16 amino acids. CDR1 and CDR2 (germline): MGHRA, YSYEKL. The CDR3 region is CASSQLGQRNTGELFF. The CDR3 region has the DNA TGCGCCAGCAGCCAATTAGGACAGAGGAACACCGGGGAGCTGTTTTTT.

The chain links TRBV19 to TRBJ1-1, with TRBD1 matching over 8 bases. V trimming: 5 bases; J trimming: 1 base; junction bases outside the gene matches: 6. Germline lookup yields CDR1 LNHDA and CDR2 SQIVND (reference sequence). There are 15 residues in the CDR3. CDR3 sequence (DNA): TGTGCCAGTAGTGCCACGACAGGGGCGAACACTGAAGCTTTCTTT. Its protein is CASSATTGANTEAFF.

The J gene is TRBJ2-7, the V gene TRBV5-1; D gene unclear. CDR3 length: 16 residues. V was pared by 0 bases and J by 2 bases, with 15 bases between. CDR1 and CDR2 (germline): SGHRS, YFSETQ. In DNA, the CDR3 is TGCGCCAGCAGCTTGGCGGTGGTGCGTTTACCCTACGAGCAGTACTTC. It yields the protein CASSLAVVRLPYEQYF.

V gene TRBV10-3 combines with J gene TRBJ2-3, with D perhaps matching TRBD2 (5 bases). The CDR3 spans 11 residues. Trimming left V 6 bases short and J 9 bases short, with 10 bases between. Germline-derived CDR1 and CDR2 are ENHRY and SYGVKD. CDR3 loop: CAIRTGNTQYF. Here the CDR3 DNA reads TGTGCCATCAGGACGGGAAACACGCAGTATTTT.